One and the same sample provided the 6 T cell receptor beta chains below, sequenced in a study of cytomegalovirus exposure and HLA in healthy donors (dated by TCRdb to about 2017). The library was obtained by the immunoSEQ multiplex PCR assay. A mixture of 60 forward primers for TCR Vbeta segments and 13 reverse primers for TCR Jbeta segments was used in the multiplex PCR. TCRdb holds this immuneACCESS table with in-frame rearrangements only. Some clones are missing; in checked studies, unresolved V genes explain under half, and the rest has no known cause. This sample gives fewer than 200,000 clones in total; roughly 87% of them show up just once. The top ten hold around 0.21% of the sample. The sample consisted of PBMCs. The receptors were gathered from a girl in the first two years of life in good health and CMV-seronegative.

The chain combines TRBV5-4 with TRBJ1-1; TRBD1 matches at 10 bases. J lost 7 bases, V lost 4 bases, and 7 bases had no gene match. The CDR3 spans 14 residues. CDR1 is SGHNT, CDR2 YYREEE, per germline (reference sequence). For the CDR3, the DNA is TGTGCCAGCAGCCGCACCGGGACAGGGGATGAAGCTTTCTTT. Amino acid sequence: CASSRTGTGDEAFF.

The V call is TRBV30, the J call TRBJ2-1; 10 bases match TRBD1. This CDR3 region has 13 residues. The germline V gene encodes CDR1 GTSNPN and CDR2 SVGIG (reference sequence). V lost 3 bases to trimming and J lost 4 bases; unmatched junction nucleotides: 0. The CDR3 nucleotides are TGTGCCTGGAGGGGACAGGGGTACAATGAGCAGTTCTTC. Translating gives CAWRGQGYNEQFF.

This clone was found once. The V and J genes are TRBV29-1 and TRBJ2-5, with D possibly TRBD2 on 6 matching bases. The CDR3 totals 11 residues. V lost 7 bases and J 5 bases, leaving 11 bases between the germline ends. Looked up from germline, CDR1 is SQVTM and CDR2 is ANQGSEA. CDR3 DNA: TGCAGCGAAAGACGGGGGGAGACCCAGTACTTC. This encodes CSERRGETQYF.

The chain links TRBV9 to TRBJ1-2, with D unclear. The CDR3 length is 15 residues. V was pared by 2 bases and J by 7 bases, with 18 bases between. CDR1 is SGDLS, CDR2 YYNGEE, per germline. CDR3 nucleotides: TGTGCCAGCAGCGTCTCGGGGTATTATGACGGTGGCTACACCTTC. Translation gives CASSVSGYYDGGYTF.

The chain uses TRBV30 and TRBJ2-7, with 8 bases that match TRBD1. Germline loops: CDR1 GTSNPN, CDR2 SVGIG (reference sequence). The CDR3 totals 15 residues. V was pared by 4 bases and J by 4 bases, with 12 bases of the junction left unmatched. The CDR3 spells CAWTPPGTGSYEQYF. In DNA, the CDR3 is TGTGCCTGGACCCCTCCCGGGACAGGAAGTTACGAGCAGTACTTC.

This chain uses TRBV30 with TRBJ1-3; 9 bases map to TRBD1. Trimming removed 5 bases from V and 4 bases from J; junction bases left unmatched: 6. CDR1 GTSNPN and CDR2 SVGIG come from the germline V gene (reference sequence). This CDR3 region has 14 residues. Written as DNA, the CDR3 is TGTGCCTGGGGTAACAGGGGGCCCGGAAACACCATATATTTT. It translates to CAWGNRGPGNTIYF.